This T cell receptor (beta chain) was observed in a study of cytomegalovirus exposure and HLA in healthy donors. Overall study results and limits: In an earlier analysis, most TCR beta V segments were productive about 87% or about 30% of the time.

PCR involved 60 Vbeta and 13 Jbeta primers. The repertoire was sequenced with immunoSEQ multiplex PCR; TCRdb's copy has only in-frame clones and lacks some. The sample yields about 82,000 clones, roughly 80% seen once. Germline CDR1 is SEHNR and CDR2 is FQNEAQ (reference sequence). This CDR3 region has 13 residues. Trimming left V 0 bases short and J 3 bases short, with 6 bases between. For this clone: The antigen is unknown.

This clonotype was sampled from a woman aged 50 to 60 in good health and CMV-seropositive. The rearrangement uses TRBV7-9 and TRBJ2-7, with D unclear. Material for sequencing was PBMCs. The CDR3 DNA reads TGTGCCAGCAGCTTAGCTCAGAACTACGAGCAGTACTTC. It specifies CASSLAQNYEQYF.